Sequencing of this T cell receptor beta chain was carried out in a study of blood T cells in healthy people across ages. Study-wide points: In older individuals, TCR beta diversity per million T cells was lower, falling roughly linearly with age.

CDR3 size: 13 residues. CDR1 is DFQATT, CDR2 SNEGSKA, per germline (reference sequence). Trimming cost V 6 bases and J 7 bases; bases outside gene matches: 11. The use of a sample-barcoded 5' primer and a J-beta primer mix characterized a second PCR of 7 to 11 cycles. Each cDNA was tagged by a template-switch adaptor containing 12 random nucleotides. From the 5' RACE reads, TCRdb called clonotypes with MiXCR, one entry per CDR3 protein. Among about 970,000 distinct CDR3 sequences listed, roughly half were seen once. Comment on this clonotype: The antigen remains unidentified.

The V and J genes are TRBV20-1 and TRBJ2-5; 7 positions match TRBD2. Sequencing was performed on blood. The sequence was obtained from a woman aged 60-75 years in good health. The CDR3 DNA sequence: TGCAGTGCCCATACTAGCGCCCCTGTGACCCAGTACTTC. Translated: CSAHTSAPVTQYF.